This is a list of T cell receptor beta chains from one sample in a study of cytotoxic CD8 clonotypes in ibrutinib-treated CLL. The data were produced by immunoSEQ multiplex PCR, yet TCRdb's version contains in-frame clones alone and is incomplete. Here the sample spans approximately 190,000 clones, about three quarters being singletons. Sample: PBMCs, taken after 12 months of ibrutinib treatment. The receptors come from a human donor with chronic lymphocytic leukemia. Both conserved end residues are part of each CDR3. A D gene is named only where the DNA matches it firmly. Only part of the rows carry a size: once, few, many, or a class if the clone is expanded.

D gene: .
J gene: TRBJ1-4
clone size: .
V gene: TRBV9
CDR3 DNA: TGTGCCAGCAGCGGGCCTGGGACGGCTCGTAATGAAAAACTGTTTTTT
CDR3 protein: CASSGPGTARNEKLFF

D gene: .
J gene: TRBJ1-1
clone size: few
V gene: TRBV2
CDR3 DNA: TGTGCCAGCAGAACCCCCAGGGCCACTGAAGCTTTCTTT
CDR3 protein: CASRTPRATEAFF

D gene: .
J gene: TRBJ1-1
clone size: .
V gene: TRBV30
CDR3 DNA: TGTGCCTGGAGCTCGGGTCTGGGGGGATGGGACACTGAAGCTTTCTTT
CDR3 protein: CAWSSGLGGWDTEAFF

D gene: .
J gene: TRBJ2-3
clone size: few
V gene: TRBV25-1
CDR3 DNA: TGTGCCAGCAGTTCAACGACAAGCACAGATACGCAGTATTTT
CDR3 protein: CASSSTTSTDTQYF

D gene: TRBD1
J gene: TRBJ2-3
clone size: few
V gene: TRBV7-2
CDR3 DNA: TGTGCCAGCAGCTTTACAGGGGGCACAGATACGCAGTATTTT
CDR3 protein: CASSFTGGTDTQYF

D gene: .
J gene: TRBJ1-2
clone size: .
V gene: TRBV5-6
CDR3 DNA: TGTGCCAGCAGCTCCCCTTACAGGGACCATGGCTACACCTTC
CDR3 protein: CASSSPYRDHGYTF

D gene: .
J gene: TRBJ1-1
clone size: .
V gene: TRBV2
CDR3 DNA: TGTGCCAGCAGGGACGGCCTGATGAACACTGAAGCTTTCTTT
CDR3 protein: CASRDGLMNTEAFF

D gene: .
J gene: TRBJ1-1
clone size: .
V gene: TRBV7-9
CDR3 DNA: TGTGCCAGCCCGTATGTGAACACTGAAGCTTTCTTT
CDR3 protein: CASPYVNTEAFF

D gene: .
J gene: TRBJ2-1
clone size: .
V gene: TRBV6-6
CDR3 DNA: TGTGCCAGCAGTCCGCAACAGGGGGGGGTCTACAATGAGCAGTTCTTC
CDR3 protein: CASSPQQGGVYNEQFF

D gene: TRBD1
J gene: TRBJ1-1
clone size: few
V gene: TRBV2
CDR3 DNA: TGTGCCAGCAGTGGACAGGGGATCACTGAAGCTTTCTTT
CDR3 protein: CASSGQGITEAFF

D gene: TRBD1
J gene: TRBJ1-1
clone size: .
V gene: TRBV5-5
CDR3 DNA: TGTGCCAGCAGCTTAGAGGACAGGGGGCTCCCCGAAGCTTTCTTT
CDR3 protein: CASSLEDRGLPEAFF

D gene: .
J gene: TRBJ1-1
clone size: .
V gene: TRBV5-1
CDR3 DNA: TGCGCCAGCAGTCTGGGGGGGCTGAACACTGAAGCTTTCTTT
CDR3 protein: CASSLGGLNTEAFF

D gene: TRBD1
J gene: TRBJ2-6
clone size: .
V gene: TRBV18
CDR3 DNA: TGTGCCAGCTCAGCTAGGACAGGGCGCTCTGGGGCCAACGTCCTGACTTTC
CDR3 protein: CASSARTGRSGANVLTF

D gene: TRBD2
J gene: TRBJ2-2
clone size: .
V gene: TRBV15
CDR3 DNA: TGTGCCACCAGCAGAGATCGAACGGCGGGAGTAACCGGGGAGCTGTTTTTT
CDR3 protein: CATSRDRTAGVTGELFF

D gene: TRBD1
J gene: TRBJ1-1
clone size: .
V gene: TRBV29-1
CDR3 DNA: TGCAGCGAAAACCCCGGGACAGGCAGAATGGGGGAAGCTTTCTTT
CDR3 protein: CSENPGTGRMGEAFF

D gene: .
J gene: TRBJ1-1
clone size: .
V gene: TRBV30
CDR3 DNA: TGTGCCTGGTTGAGACCAGTGGGAATCACTGAAGCTTTCTTT
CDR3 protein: CAWLRPVGITEAFF

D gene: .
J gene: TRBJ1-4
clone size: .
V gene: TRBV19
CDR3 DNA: TGTGCCTCGTACCCCGGGCGGGGGGCGAATGAAAAACTGTTTTTT
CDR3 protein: CASYPGRGANEKLFF

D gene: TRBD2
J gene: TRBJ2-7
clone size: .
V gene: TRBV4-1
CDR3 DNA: TGCGCCACCCAGTTTAACGCGGGAGGGCCCTACGAGCAGTACTTC
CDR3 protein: CATQFNAGGPYEQYF

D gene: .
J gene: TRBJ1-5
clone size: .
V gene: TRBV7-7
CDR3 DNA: TGTGCTAGCAGCTTAGCTCAGCCCCAGCATTTT
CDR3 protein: CASSLAQPQHF

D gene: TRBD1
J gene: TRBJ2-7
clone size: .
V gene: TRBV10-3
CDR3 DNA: TGTGCCATCAGTGATTCAGGGGGCAGTTACGAGCAGTACTTC
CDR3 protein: CAISDSGGSYEQYF

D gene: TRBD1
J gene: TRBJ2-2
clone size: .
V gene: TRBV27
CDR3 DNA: TGTGCCAGCAGTTCACCCCAGGGGGCCCCCGGGGAGCTGTTTTTT
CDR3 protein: CASSSPQGAPGELFF

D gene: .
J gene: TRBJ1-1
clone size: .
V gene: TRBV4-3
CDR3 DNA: TGCGCCAGCAGCCAAGTTGGCGAGAACACTGAAGCTTTCTTT
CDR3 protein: CASSQVGENTEAFF

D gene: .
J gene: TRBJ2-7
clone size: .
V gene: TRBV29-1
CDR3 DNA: TGCAGCGTAGGGAGGTCTCAGGGGGAGCAGTACTTC
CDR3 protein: CSVGRSQGEQYF

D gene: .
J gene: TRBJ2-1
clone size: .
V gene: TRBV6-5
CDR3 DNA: TGTGCCAGTTGGGCGGCTAGGGAGCAGTTCTTC
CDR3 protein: CASWAAREQFF

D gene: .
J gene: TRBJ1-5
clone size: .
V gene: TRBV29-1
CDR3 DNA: TGCAGCGTTGGGACAGCTAGCAATCAGCCCCAGCATTTT
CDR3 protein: CSVGTASNQPQHF

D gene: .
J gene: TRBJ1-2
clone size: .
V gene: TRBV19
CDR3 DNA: TGTGCCAGTAGTATAGAAGGCAGGGTCGGCTATGGCTACACCTTC
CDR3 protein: CASSIEGRVGYGYTF

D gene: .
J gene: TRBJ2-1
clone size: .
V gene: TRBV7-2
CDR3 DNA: TGTGCCAGCAACTTACAACCCGGAGGCAATGAGCAGTTCTTC
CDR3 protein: CASNLQPGGNEQFF

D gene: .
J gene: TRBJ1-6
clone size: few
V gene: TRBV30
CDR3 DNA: TGTGCCTGGAGTGTACACGTTTATAATTCACCCCTCCACTTT
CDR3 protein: CAWSVHVYNSPLHF

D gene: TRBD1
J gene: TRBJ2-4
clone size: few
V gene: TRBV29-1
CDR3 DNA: TGCAGCGTCGCTCCGGGACAGGTCCCTTCCGTTCAGTACTTC
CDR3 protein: CSVAPGQVPSVQYF